The following is a T cell receptor (beta chain) sequence with its context. No antigen is known for it. The CDR3 spans 16 residues. V was pared by 5 bases and J by 0 bases, with 14 bases between. Germline lookup yields CDR1 LNHDA and CDR2 SQIVND (reference sequence). The assay was immunoSEQ multiplex PCR, and TCRdb's table has in-frame clones only and misses some. The repertoire holds some 50,000 clones, with about 76% as singletons. Within the ViraFEST assay, antigen-specific CD4+ T cells underwent expansion with viral peptide pools prior to sequencing. At the end of around eleven days of culture, CD4+ T cells were isolated. The vaccine given was either BNT162b2 or mRNA-1273, in two doses. The sample originates from a study of vaccination effects on CD4 cells after COVID-19. Study conclusions and caveats: Clones induced by infection and by vaccine showed marked clonal contraction late after vaccination.

Sequencing was performed on CD4+ T cells from PBMCs cultured with HCoV-OC43 spike peptides, taken after COVID-19 vaccination. Subset indicated: HCoV-OC43 spike overlapping peptide pool stimulation. V usage is TRBV19 and J usage is TRBJ1-3; perhaps TRBD1 as D (5 bases). The clonotype originates from a human donor who received a COVID-19 vaccine. In DNA form, the CDR3 reads TGTGCCAGTAGTCCCAGGGAGTTGACCTCTGGAAACACCATATATTTT. It encodes CASSPRELTSGNTIYF.